A selection of T cell receptor beta chains follows, all from one sample in a study of blood T cell repertoires in COVID-19. Clones were sequenced by immunoSEQ multiplex PCR, and TCRdb holds only the in-frame ones, with some missing. The sample has roughly 500,000 clones, approximately 87% seen once; the top ten hold less than 2%. The sequenced sample consisted of PBMCs or T cells enriched from blood (not recorded which). The receptor set was obtained from a woman between 35 and 50 years old who had recovered from COVID-19. CDR3s include the opening cysteine and the closing phenylalanine or tryptophan. The D gene is left open where the match is weak. The size field is filled for only some rows; it gives once, few, many or a size class.

>TRBV6-2/TRBV6-3|TRBD1|TRBJ2-7|few
CASSYSGGAVEWRPYEQYF
TGTGCCAGCAGTTACTCAGGGGGCGCAGTGGAATGGCGGCCCTACGAGCAGTACTTC
>TRBV7-2|TRBD2|TRBJ2-7|once
CASSLSLGGRYPYEQYF
TGTGCCAGCAGCTTAAGTCTAGGCGGGAGGTATCCCTACGAGCAGTACTTC
>TRBV19|.|TRBJ1-1|.
CATIGRGRGDTEAFF
TGTGCCACTATAGGGCGCGGACGCGGGGACACTGAAGCTTTCTTT
>TRBV12-5|TRBD2|TRBJ2-1|.
CASGLVPGEREYMGSYNEQFF
TGTGCTAGTGGTTTGGTTCCTGGCGAGCGGGAGTATATGGGCTCCTACAATGAGCAGTTCTTC
>TRBV5-6|TRBD2|TRBJ2-5|once
CASSSMGGEETQYF
TGTGCCAGCAGCTCCATGGGGGGGGAAGAGACCCAGTACTTC
>TRBV19|.|TRBJ2-4|.
CASRKAYLAKNIQYF
TGTGCCAGTAGGAAAGCATACCTAGCCAAAAACATTCAGTACTTC
>TRBV5-1|TRBD2|TRBJ2-7|.
CASSSFSGSQYEQYF
TGCGCCAGCAGCTCCTTTAGCGGGAGTCAGTACGAGCAGTACTTC
>TRBV18|TRBD1|TRBJ2-7|few
CASSFATGLNYEQYF
TGTGCCAGCTCATTTGCGACAGGGCTAAACTACGAGCAGTACTTC
>TRBV6-2/TRBV6-3|.|TRBJ1-1|few
CASSYGPNEAFF
TGTGCCAGCAGTTACGGGCCCAATGAAGCTTTCTTT
>TRBV11-3|.|TRBJ2-3|.
CASSSGADTQYF
TGTGCCAGCAGCTCCGGGGCAGATACGCAGTATTTT
>TRBV6-5|.|TRBJ1-1|.
CASRRGEVKTEAFF
TGTGCCAGCCGGAGGGGTGAGGTGAAGACTGAAGCTTTCTTT
>TRBV29-1|TRBD2|TRBJ2-7|.
CSFGGREAYEQYF
TGCAGCTTTGGCGGGAGGGAGGCCTACGAGCAGTACTTC
>TRBV27|.|TRBJ2-5|.
CASSPAGIRRETQYF
TGTGCCAGCAGTCCCGCAGGGATTCGGCGCGAGACCCAGTACTTC
>TRBV6-5|TRBD2|TRBJ2-7|.
CASSYSPAGSSYEQYF
TGTGCCAGCAGTTACTCGCCAGCGGGGAGCTCCTACGAGCAGTACTTC
>TRBV18|.|TRBJ1-3|.
CASSPGPGNTIYF
TGTGCCAGCTCACCAGGGCCTGGAAACACCATATATTTT
>TRBV27|.|TRBJ2-2|.
CASSFRVTGELFF
TGTGCCAGCAGTTTCAGGGTCACCGGGGAGCTGTTTTTT
>TRBV4-3|.|TRBJ1-2|.
CASSQQTMTDLTGYTF
TGCGCCAGCAGCCAACAGACTATGACTGATTTAACTGGCTACACCTTC
>TRBV11-2|TRBD2|TRBJ2-1|.
CASTKGGREGRSYNEQFF
TGTGCCAGCACAAAAGGGGGGCGGGAGGGCCGCTCCTACAATGAGCAGTTCTTC
>TRBV30|.|TRBJ1-3|.
CAWSVLSGLGNTIYF
TGTGCCTGGAGTGTACTTTCAGGGCTAGGAAACACCATATATTTT
>TRBV6-2/TRBV6-3|TRBD2|TRBJ2-2|few
CASSTPGLAANTGELFF
TGTGCCAGCAGTACTCCGGGACTAGCGGCGAACACCGGGGAGCTGTTTTTT
>TRBV5-1|.|TRBJ2-2|.
CASSLSSMVTGELFF
TGCGCCAGCAGCTTGAGTAGCATGGTCACCGGGGAGCTGTTTTTT
>TRBV7-9|.|TRBJ1-1|.
CASSLAGGRLNTEAFF
TGTGCCAGCAGCTTAGCGGGGGGACGCCTGAACACTGAAGCTTTCTTT
>TRBV18|TRBD1|TRBJ2-7|.
CASSPRLGGDSEQYF
TGTGCCAGCTCACCACGGTTAGGGGGCGACAGCGAGCAGTACTTC
>TRBV6-6|TRBD2|TRBJ2-1|once
CASSKLAGVAEQFF
TGTGCCAGCAGTAAACTAGCGGGAGTAGCTGAGCAGTTCTTC
>TRBV12-5|.|TRBJ2-7|.
CASALLIYEQYF
TGTGCTAGTGCCCTACTCATCTACGAGCAGTACTTC
>TRBV18|TRBD2|TRBJ2-5|once
CASSIAGGPGGAQYF
TGTGCCAGCTCTATAGCGGGAGGGCCAGGCGGGGCCCAGTACTTC
>TRBV27|.|TRBJ2-1|.
CASSLQSGSYNEQFF
TGTGCCAGCAGTTTACAGAGCGGGTCCTACAATGAGCAGTTCTTC
>TRBV11-2|TRBD1|TRBJ2-7|once
CASSPGTGEGYEQYF
TGTGCCAGCAGCCCAGGGACAGGGGAGGGATACGAGCAGTACTTC
>TRBV5-1|.|TRBJ2-3|.
CASSSLLAQNTDTQYF
TGCGCCAGCAGCTCCCTACTAGCACAGAACACAGATACGCAGTATTTT
>TRBV18|TRBD1|TRBJ2-3|.
CASSPSDRDTQYF
TGTGCCAGCTCACCCTCGGACAGGGATACGCAGTATTTT
>TRBV14|TRBD1|TRBJ2-1|.
CASSPLGTGFRNEQFF
TGTGCCAGCAGCCCGCTTGGGACAGGGTTTAGGAATGAGCAGTTCTTC
>TRBV7-2|.|TRBJ2-3|.
CASSPPKSDTQYF
TGTGCCAGCAGCCCCCCTAAATCAGATACGCAGTATTTT
>TRBV11-2|.|TRBJ2-2|once
CASVRGNTGELFF
TGTGCCAGCGTCAGGGGGAACACCGGGGAGCTGTTTTTT
>TRBV7-2|TRBD2|TRBJ2-1|once
CASSLAGGTFWEQFF
TGTGCCAGCAGCTTAGCGGGAGGGACCTTTTGGGAGCAGTTCTTC
>TRBV5-4|.|TRBJ1-2|few
CASSPNQGSHGYTF
TGTGCCAGCAGCCCCAACCAGGGGAGCCATGGCTACACCTTC
>TRBV10-3|TRBD1|TRBJ2-5|once
CAISGRNGGQVQETQYF
TGTGCCATCAGTGGAAGAAATGGGGGACAGGTTCAAGAGACCCAGTACTTC
>TRBV11-2|.|TRBJ2-1|.
CASRGDKLFYNEQFF
TGTGCCAGCAGGGGGGACAAACTCTTCTACAATGAGCAGTTCTTC
>TRBV9|TRBD2|TRBJ2-3|.
CASSVHPSGRATDTQYF
TGTGCCAGCAGCGTGCATCCGAGCGGGAGGGCCACAGATACGCAGTATTTT
>TRBV28|TRBD1|TRBJ1-4|.
CASSSGTATNEKLFF
TGTGCCAGCAGTAGTGGGACAGCAACTAATGAAAAACTGTTTTTT
>TRBV4-3|.|TRBJ2-3|.
CASSQDWSTSTDTQYF
TGCGCCAGCAGCCAAGATTGGTCTACTAGCACAGATACGCAGTATTTT
>TRBV4-1|.|TRBJ2-5|.
CASSQGGWNQETQYF
TGCGCCAGCAGCCAAGGAGGGTGGAATCAAGAGACCCAGTACTTC
>TRBV2|TRBD1|TRBJ1-2|.
CASWDRVFYGYTF
TGTGCCAGCTGGGACAGGGTTTTCTATGGCTACACCTTC
>TRBV10-3|TRBD1|TRBJ1-3|.
CAISGTGDGNTIYF
TGTGCCATCAGTGGGACAGGGGACGGAAACACCATATATTTT
>TRBV5-1|.|TRBJ2-1|.
CASSLHSQTYNEQFF
TGCGCCAGCAGCTTGCATAGTCAAACCTACAATGAGCAGTTCTTC
>TRBV5-1|.|TRBJ2-5|.
CASSLDREETQYF
TGCGCCAGCAGCTTGGACAGGGAAGAGACCCAGTACTTC
>TRBV10-3|TRBD2|TRBJ2-5|.
CAISEKLAESQETQYF
TGTGCCATCAGTGAAAAACTAGCGGAATCCCAAGAGACCCAGTACTTC
>TRBV11-2|TRBD2|TRBJ2-3|once
CASSLGSLAGLGTDTQYF
TGTGCCAGCAGCTTAGGTTCGTTGGCCGGACTAGGCACAGATACGCAGTATTTT
>TRBV12-5|.|TRBJ1-1|.
CASGREANTEAFF
TGTGCTAGTGGTCGGGAGGCGAACACTGAAGCTTTCTTT
>TRBV7-9|.|TRBJ2-7|.
CASSLADYSYEQYF
TGTGCCAGCAGCTTAGCGGACTACTCCTACGAGCAGTACTTC
>TRBV4-3|.|TRBJ1-3|.
CASSQDLQGSGNTIYF
TGCGCCAGCAGCCAAGATTTACAGGGCTCTGGAAACACCATATATTTT
>TRBV6-5|.|TRBJ1-5|.
CASSYARSNQPQHF
TGTGCCAGCAGTTACGCCAGGAGCAATCAGCCCCAGCATTTT
>TRBV7-2|TRBD1|TRBJ1-5|.
CASSFGTGSNQPQHF
TGTGCCAGCAGCTTCGGGACAGGCAGCAATCAGCCCCAGCATTTT
>TRBV7-9|TRBD1|TRBJ1-2|.
CASTGQGTNYGYTF
TGTGCCAGCACCGGACAGGGGACGAACTATGGCTACACCTTC
>TRBV18|.|TRBJ1-1|.
CASSRGVPEAFF
TGTGCCAGCTCACGCGGCGTACCTGAAGCTTTCTTT